The 3 T cell receptor beta chains below were found in one sample sequenced in a study of identical twins. A single record per CDR3 protein comes from TCRdb applying MiXCR to the 5' RACE reads. The data contain about 240,000 distinct CDR3 sequences, 10% to 13% of them singletons. Specimen: memory T cells sorted from blood. These receptors were collected from a man in his fifties in good health.

This chain connects TRBV29-1 to TRBJ1-2; D is unresolved. From germline, CDR1 is SQVTM and CDR2 ANQGSEA. The V gene lost 1 base and the J gene lost 5 bases, with 11 bases spanning the gap. The CDR3 spans 13 residues. Here the CDR3 DNA reads TGCAGCGTTGAAGGGAGTGGGTTATATGGCTACACCTTC. Protein sequence: CSVEGSGLYGYTF.

Written as DNA, the CDR3 is TGTGCCAGCAGTTTTCAGGGGAACACCGGGGAGCTGTTTTTT. Translation gives CASSFQGNTGELFF. V gene TRBV6-5 combines with J gene TRBJ2-2; maybe TRBD1 (5 bases). Trimming pared 4 bases from V and 1 base from J, leaving 7 bases between. The CDR3 totals 14 residues. CDR1 and CDR2 (germline): MNHEY, SVGAGI.

This clonotype has more than one count but fewer than ten. The chain uses TRBV11-2 and TRBJ2-2; D assignment may be TRBD1 or TRBD2 (6 bases each). V lost 6 bases and J 0 bases, leaving 14 bases between the germline ends. The V gene's germline CDR1 is SGHAT and CDR2 FQNNGV. The CDR3 is 16 residues long. In DNA, the CDR3 is TGTGCCAGCAGACAGCCAGGGGACTCGAACACCGGGGAGCTGTTTTTT. It specifies CASRQPGDSNTGELFF.